The 30 T cell receptor beta chains reported below all come from one sample, sequenced in a study of T-cell memory formation after mild COVID-19. TCRdb analysed the 5' RACE reads with MiXCR anew, one entry per CDR3 protein. Seen here are approximately 100,000 distinct CDR3 sequences, over 10% observed once, and the top ten hold around 25%. Sequenced material: PBMCs or a T cell subset sorted from them (not recorded which). The receptors come from an adult woman who had mild COVID-19 (a few samples of this study predate the infection). Cell type and time point are not known.

Ten or more counts support this clonotype. This chain connects TRBV7-2 to TRBJ2-2; 9 bases map to TRBD1. The V and J ends lost 5 bases and 4 bases, in that order; junction bases with no gene match: 8. Germline V gives CDR1 SGHTA, CDR2 FQGNSA. The CDR3 runs to 16 residues. The CDR3: CASSRTGGAATGELFF. CDR3 DNA: TGTGCCAGCAGCCGTACAGGGGGCGCGGCCACCGGGGAGCTGTTTTTT.

The V call is TRBV2, the J call TRBJ2-7; D ambiguous. With 1 base removed from V and 0 bases from J, the gap between germline ends came to 10 bases. The germline CDR1 and CDR2 sequences are SNHLY and FYNNEI. This CDR3 has 15 amino acids. Here the CDR3 reads CASSEGAGYSYEQYF. In DNA form, the CDR3 reads TGTGCCAGCAGTGAAGGAGCAGGTTACTCCTACGAGCAGTACTTC.

This clonotype was seen more than once but under ten times. This chain uses TRBV7-2 with TRBJ1-2, with D unclear. Germline lookup yields CDR1 SGHTA and CDR2 FQGNSA. Trimming removed 4 bases from V and 4 bases from J, with 10 bases in between. The CDR3 totals 13 residues. CDR3 coding DNA: TGTGCCAGCAGCTCCACAGCATTCTATGGCTACACCTTC. Its protein product is CASSSTAFYGYTF.

The V and J genes are TRBV12-3 or TRBV12-4 and TRBJ2-4, with TRBD2 matching 11 bases. The CDR3 is 16 residues long. V shed 6 bases and J 4 bases; nucleotides not matched to a gene: 8. The DNA for the CDR3 is TGTGCCAGCAGCCCTAGACGACTAGCGGGAAAAAACATTCAGTACTTC. This translates into CASSPRRLAGKNIQYF.

J is TRBJ2-7 and V is TRBV27; TRBD1 matches 7 bases. The V segment lost 6 bases and the J segment 3 bases; nucleotides outside the gene matches: 11. This CDR3 contains 15 residues. Per germline, CDR1 MNHEY and CDR2 SMNVEV (reference sequence). The CDR3 DNA reads as TGTGCCAGCAGCTACACGCTCGGGACAGTCTACGAGCAGTACTTC. Translated, it gives CASSYTLGTVYEQYF.

CDR3 amino acids: CASSPSGFLDEQFF. The DNA for the CDR3 is TGTGCCAGCAGCCCTTCAGGGTTCCTCGATGAGCAGTTCTTC. The chain employs TRBV11-2 and TRBJ2-1, with D possibly TRBD1 on 5 matching bases. CDR1 and CDR2 (germline): SGHAT, FQNNGV. The V end lost 5 bases, the J end lost 8 bases, and 16 bases lay between the germline ends. The CDR3 is made up of 14 amino acids.

Only one count was recorded for this clonotype. A single base separates this from a much larger clone, so it may be a read error. The CDR3: CASRHRGQGINEQFF. CDR3 nucleotides: TGCGCCAGCAGACATCGAGGACAGGGAATCAATGAGCAGTTCTTC. This chain connects TRBV4-3 to TRBJ2-1; 8 nucleotides agree with TRBD1. The CDR3 spans 15 residues. CDR1 LGHNA and CDR2 YSLEER come from the germline V gene. J lost 6 bases, V lost 6 bases, and 10 bases had no gene match.

The V and J genes are TRBV20-1 and TRBJ2-7; perhaps TRBD2 as D (5 bases). The length of the CDR3 is 12 residues. The germline gives CDR1 DFQATT, CDR2 SNEGSKA (reference sequence). V lost 7 bases and J lost 0, with 10 bases in between. CDR3 in amino acids: CSVSSVSYEQYF. DNA of the CDR3: TGCAGTGTGAGTAGCGTCTCCTACGAGCAGTACTTC.

This clonotype was seen only a few times. V usage is TRBV20-1 and J usage is TRBJ1-2, with TRBD1 as a possible D gene (5 bases). The V and J ends lost 1 base and 6 bases respectively, with 9 bases between them. Looked up from germline, CDR1 is DFQATT and CDR2 is SNEGSKA (reference sequence). The CDR3 is 12 amino acids. The CDR3 DNA reads TGCAGTGCTAGAGTTCCAGGGAATGGCTACACCTTC. Encoded protein: CSARVPGNGYTF.

This clonotype occurred a few times. The chain couples TRBV13 to TRBJ2-3, with TRBD1 matching 9 bases. The CDR3 consists of 16 residues. The germline V gene has CDR1 PRHDT and CDR2 FYEKMQ (reference sequence). Unmatched junction bases numbered 7, after V lost 5 bases and J lost 1 base. The CDR3 sequence is CASSPRGQGGTDTQYF. CDR3 DNA: TGTGCCAGCAGCCCGAGGGGACAGGGTGGCACAGATACGCAGTATTTT.

The chain couples TRBV29-1 to TRBJ1-1; the D is unclear. The CDR3 is 12 amino acids. Germline CDR1 SQVTM, CDR2 ANQGSEA. V lost 4 bases, J lost 0 bases, and 6 bases lay in between. CDR3 in amino acids: CSVVILNTEAFF. The CDR3 DNA is TGCAGCGTTGTAATATTGAACACTGAAGCTTTCTTT. Full variable domain (outside the CDR3, taken from reference TRBV29-1 and TRBJ1-1): SAVISQKPSRDICQRGTSLTIQCQVDSQVTMMFWYRQQPGQSLTLIATANQGSEATYESGFVIDKFPISRPNLTFSTLTVSNMSPEDSSIYLCSVVILNTEAFFGQGTRLTVV.

The chain is built from TRBV25-1 and TRBJ1-2; D gene ambiguous. Germline CDR1 and CDR2: MGHDK and SYGVNS. The CDR3 totals 12 residues. With 7 bases removed from V and 2 bases from J, the gap between germline ends came to 8 bases. The DNA for the CDR3 is TGTGCCAGCACCGACGGAAACTATGGCTACACCTTC. Translating gives CASTDGNYGYTF.

The V and J genes are TRBV6-5 and TRBJ1-1; D is unclear. V was pared by 2 bases and J by 4 bases, with 8 bases between. Germline lookup yields CDR1 MNHEY and CDR2 SVGAGI. This CDR3 has 13 residues. CDR3 residues: CASSYRSGTEAFF. CDR3 sequence (DNA): TGTGCCAGCAGTTACAGGTCGGGCACTGAAGCTTTCTTT.

The chain carries TRBV7-9 and TRBJ2-5, with TRBD1 as a possible D gene (5 bases). The CDR3 extends over 15 amino acids. Trimming removed 3 bases from V and 5 bases from J, with 16 bases in between. Looked up from germline, CDR1 is SEHNR and CDR2 is FQNEAQ (reference sequence). CDR3 coding DNA: TGTGCCAGCAGCTTGGTGGGCCAGGGCCACGAGACCCAGTACTTC. Protein product: CASSLVGQGHETQYF.

This clonotype appeared a few times. V usage is TRBV24-1 and J usage is TRBJ1-1, with 7 bases lining up with TRBD1. Germline V gives CDR1 KGHDR, CDR2 SFDVKD. After removal of 9 bases from V and 11 bases from J, the junction contained 8 bases not matched to a gene. CDR3 size: 11 residues. Written as DNA, the CDR3 is TGTGCCACCCAAGACAGGGAGGAGGCTTTCTTT. Translating gives CATQDREEAFF.

This clonotype was observed many times. This chain links TRBV5-1 with TRBJ2-1; 9 bases are a match to TRBD2. Germline assignment: CDR1 SGHRS and CDR2 YFSETQ. J gave up 0 bases and V 4 bases, and 5 bases lay outside the gene matches. The length of the CDR3 is 16 residues. CDR3 DNA: TGCGCCAGCAGCCCGCTAGCGGGGCCCTCCTACAATGAGCAGTTCTTC. Protein sequence: CASSPLAGPSYNEQFF.

V usage is TRBV24-1 and J usage is TRBJ2-5; TRBD1 matches at 9 bases. Trimming cost V 4 bases and J 2 bases; bases outside gene matches: 7. The CDR3 sequence is 16 residues long. CDR1 is KGHDR and CDR2 is SFDVKD in the germline V gene. The CDR3 here is CATSEAGTGFQETQYF. DNA for the CDR3: TGTGCCACCAGTGAAGCCGGGACAGGGTTTCAAGAGACCCAGTACTTC.

V is TRBV2 and J is TRBJ2-5; TRBD1 agrees at 10 bases. With 7 bases clipped from V and 2 bases from J, the junction kept 10 bases outside the gene matches. This CDR3 is 16 amino acids long. The V gene's germline CDR1 is SNHLY and CDR2 FYNNEI. CDR3 sequence reads: CASTSKDRGRQETQYF. The CDR3, as DNA: TGTGCCAGCACCTCGAAGGACAGGGGGAGACAAGAGACCCAGTACTTC.

The gene calls are TRBV5-6 and TRBJ2-7; 9 bases are a match to TRBD1. J was trimmed by 6 bases and V by 0 bases; bases with no gene match: 4. CDR1 SGHDT and CDR2 YYEEEE come from the germline V gene. This CDR3 is built from 14 residues. In DNA, the CDR3 is TGTGCCAGCAGCTTGGGGACAGGGGTCGGCGAGCAGTACTTC. Protein sequence: CASSLGTGVGEQYF.

This chain links TRBV7-9 with TRBJ2-7, with D unresolved. Trimming stripped 5 bases from V and 4 bases from J, with 9 bases between. CDR3 length: 12 amino acids. CDR1 SEHNR and CDR2 FQNEAQ come from the germline V gene (reference sequence). The CDR3 DNA reads TGTGCCAGCAGCCCTAGGCAGTACGAGCAGTACTTC. This codes for CASSPRQYEQYF.

This clonotype showed up just a few times. The gene calls are TRBV6-5 and TRBJ2-7; 8 bases are a match to TRBD2. In germline, CDR1 is MNHEY, CDR2 SVGAGI. The CDR3 runs 16 residues. V lost 2 bases, J lost 3 bases, and 9 bases stayed unmatched. In DNA, the CDR3 is TGTGCCAGCAGTTACAAAGTTAGCGGGATGGACTACGAGCAGTACTTC. This sequence encodes CASSYKVSGMDYEQYF.

This clonotype was counted only a few times. This chain links TRBV7-2 with TRBJ2-1; 8 bases line up with TRBD2. Looked up from germline, CDR1 is SGHTA and CDR2 is FQGNSA. The CDR3 has 16 residues. The ends lost 5 bases at V and 5 bases at J; junction bases unmatched: 11. The CDR3 nucleotides read TGTGCCAGCAGCACAACCGGGACTAGGGGCAACAATGAGCAGTTCTTC. This translates into CASSTTGTRGNNEQFF.

This clonotype was detected ten times or more. The chain carries TRBV7-9 and TRBJ2-3; TRBD2 matches 10 bases. V lost 5 bases, J lost 4 bases, and 12 bases stayed unmatched. There are 17 residues in the CDR3. CDR1 and CDR2 from the germline V gene are SEHNR and FQNEAQ (reference sequence). The CDR3 DNA sequence: TGTGCCAGCAGCCCTCACGGCATCGGGACTAGCGCAGATACGCAGTATTTT. It encodes CASSPHGIGTSADTQYF.

This clonotype was counted many times. The V and J genes are TRBV20-1 and TRBJ2-7; 8 bases agree with TRBD2. Germline assignment: CDR1 DFQATT and CDR2 SNEGSKA (reference sequence). Trimming at V came to 3 bases and at J to 4 bases, leaving 14 bases not matched to a gene. The CDR3 has 16 residues. The DNA of the CDR3 is TGCAGTGCTAGGGAGATGCGGGGTAGCGGGATGTACGAGCAGTACTTC. This gives the protein CSAREMRGSGMYEQYF.

This clonotype was seen a handful of times. V gene TRBV9 combines with J gene TRBJ2-5; D is possibly TRBD2 (6 bases). Trimming stripped 0 bases from V and 3 bases from J, with 9 bases between. This CDR3 spans 14 amino acids. Germline CDR1 reads SGDLS; CDR2 reads YYNGEE. This CDR3 is CASSVAGVEETQYF. CDR3 DNA: TGTGCCAGCAGCGTAGCGGGGGTTGAAGAGACCCAGTACTTC.

This chain uses TRBV19 with TRBJ2-5; TRBD1 matches at 9 bases. CDR3 length: 15 amino acids. Looked up from germline, CDR1 is LNHDA and CDR2 is SQIVND (reference sequence). V shed 0 bases, J shed 5 bases, and the junction held 4 bases outside the gene matches. The CDR3 nucleotides read TGTGCCAGTAGTATAGAACAGGGGGCGCAGGAGACCCAGTACTTC. It encodes CASSIEQGAQETQYF.

The rearrangement joins TRBV12-3 or TRBV12-4 to TRBJ2-3, with D unclear. V shed 5 bases and J shed 3 bases, with 15 bases lying between them. CDR3 size: 15 residues. CDR3 nucleotides: TGTGCCAGCAGTCCGGTGGGGTTCTCAACAGATACGCAGTATTTT. Amino acids: CASSPVGFSTDTQYF.

This chain links TRBV29-1 with TRBJ1-1, with D possibly being TRBD1 (5 bases). Germline V gene lookup returns CDR1 SQVTM and CDR2 ANQGSEA. Trimming pared 3 bases from V and 3 bases from J, leaving 8 bases between. This CDR3 has 12 residues. This CDR3 is CSVEGGDTEAFF. CDR3 DNA: TGCAGCGTTGAGGGGGGTGACACTGAAGCTTTCTTT.

The V gene is TRBV3-1, the J gene TRBJ2-1, with no clear D. Germline CDR1 LGHDT, CDR2 YNNKEL (reference sequence). This CDR3 has 17 residues. Trimming removed 0 bases from V and 4 bases from J, with 16 bases in between. The CDR3: CASSQDLVSSIYNEQFF. The CDR3 nucleotides read TGTGCCAGCAGCCAAGATCTCGTTTCTTCCATATACAATGAGCAGTTCTTC.

This clonotype was counted only a few times. The gene calls are TRBV4-1 and TRBJ1-2; a weak D match, TRBD1 (5 bases). From germline, CDR1 is MGHRA and CDR2 YSYEKL. This CDR3 is built from 15 residues. Trimming pared 0 bases from V and 2 bases from J, leaving 10 bases between. The CDR3 region is CASSQDLGPNYGYTF. In DNA form, the CDR3 reads TGCGCCAGCAGCCAAGATCTGGGACCCAACTATGGCTACACCTTC.